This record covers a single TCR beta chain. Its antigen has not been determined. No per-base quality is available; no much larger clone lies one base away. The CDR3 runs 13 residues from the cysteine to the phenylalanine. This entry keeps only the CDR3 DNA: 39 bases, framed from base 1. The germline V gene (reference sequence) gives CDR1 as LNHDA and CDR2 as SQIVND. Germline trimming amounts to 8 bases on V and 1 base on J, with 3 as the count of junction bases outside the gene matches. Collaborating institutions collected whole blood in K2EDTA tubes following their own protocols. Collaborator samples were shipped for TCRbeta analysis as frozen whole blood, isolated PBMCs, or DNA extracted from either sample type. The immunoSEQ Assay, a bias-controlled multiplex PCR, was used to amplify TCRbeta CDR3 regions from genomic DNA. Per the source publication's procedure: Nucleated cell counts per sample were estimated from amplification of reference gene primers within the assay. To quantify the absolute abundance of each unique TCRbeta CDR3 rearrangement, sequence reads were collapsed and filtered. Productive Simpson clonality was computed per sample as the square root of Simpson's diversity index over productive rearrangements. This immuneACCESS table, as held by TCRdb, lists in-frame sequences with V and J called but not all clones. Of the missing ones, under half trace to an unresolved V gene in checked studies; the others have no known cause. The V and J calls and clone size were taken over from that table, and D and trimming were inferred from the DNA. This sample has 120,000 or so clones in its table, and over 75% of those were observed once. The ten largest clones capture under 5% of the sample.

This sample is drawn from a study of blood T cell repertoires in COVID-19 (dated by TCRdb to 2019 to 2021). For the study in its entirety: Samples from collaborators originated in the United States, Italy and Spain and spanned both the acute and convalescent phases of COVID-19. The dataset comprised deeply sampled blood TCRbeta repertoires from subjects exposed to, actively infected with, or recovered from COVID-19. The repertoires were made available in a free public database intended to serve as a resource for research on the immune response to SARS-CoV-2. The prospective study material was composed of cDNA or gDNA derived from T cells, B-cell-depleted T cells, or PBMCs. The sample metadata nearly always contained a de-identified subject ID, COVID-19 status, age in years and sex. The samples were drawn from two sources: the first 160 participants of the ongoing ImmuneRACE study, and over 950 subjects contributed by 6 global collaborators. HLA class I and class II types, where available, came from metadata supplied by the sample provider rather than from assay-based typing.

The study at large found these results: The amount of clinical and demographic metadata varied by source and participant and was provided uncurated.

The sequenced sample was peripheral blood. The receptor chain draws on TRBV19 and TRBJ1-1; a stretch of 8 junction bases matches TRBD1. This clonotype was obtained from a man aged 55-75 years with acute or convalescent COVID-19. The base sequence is TGTGCCAGTTTTGGGACAGGGAACACTGAAGCTTTCTTT. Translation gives CASFGTGNTEAFF.